The 13 T cell receptor beta chains reported below all come from one sample, sequenced in a study of T cells in Graves' hyperthyroidism and ophthalmopathy. Amplified regions were TCR beta CDR3 sequences from RNA transcripts. HTBI primers were the set used in a first-round RT-PCR of the TCR CDR3. A single record per CDR3 protein comes from TCRdb applying MiXCR to the multiplex PCR reads. The data contain over 200,000 distinct CDR3 sequences, roughly 18% of them singletons. The sample was blood. These receptors originate from a man between 40 and 49 years old with Graves' hyperthyroidism.

This clonotype was counted ten times or more. The V gene is TRBV7-2, the J gene TRBJ1-1; no definite D call. Germline CDR1 and CDR2: SGHTA and FQGNSA. CDR3 length equals 16 residues. Trimming took 2 bases from V and 4 from J, leaving 17 bases between them. The CDR3 bases are TGTGCCAGCAGCTTATTTCGACCGGCTTCAGGCACTGAAGCTTTCTTT. This translates into CASSLFRPASGTEAFF.

This clonotype was counted ten times or more. This chain links TRBV5-1 with TRBJ1-1; D perhaps matches TRBD1 (6 bases). V lost 0 bases, J lost 3 bases, and 21 bases lay in between. The CDR3 spans 18 residues. Germline CDR1 and CDR2: SGHRS and YFSETQ. The DNA for the CDR3 is TGCGCCAGCAGCTTGGAAGGGGGGGCGATCCTATTTGACACTGAAGCTTTCTTT. Its translation: CASSLEGGAILFDTEAFF. Together with reference TRBV5-1 and TRBJ1-1, the CDR3 gives the full variable domain: KAGVTQTPRYLIKTRGQQVTLSCSPISGHRSVSWYQQTPGQGLQFLFEYFSETQRNKGNFPGRFSGRQFSNSRSEMNVSTLELGDSALYLCASSLEGGAILFDTEAFFGQGTRLTVV.

This clonotype was found many times. V and J are TRBV5-6 and TRBJ1-2; D gene unclear. Trimming pared 0 bases from V and 3 bases from J, leaving 6 bases between. Germline assignment: CDR1 SGHDT and CDR2 YYEEEE. The CDR3 has 13 residues. The CDR3 coding sequence is TGTGCCAGCAGCTTGGCCTCGGACTATGGCTACACCTTC. This gives the protein CASSLASDYGYTF.

This clonotype was observed a few times. The chain carries TRBV10-3 and TRBJ2-1; 7 bases line up with TRBD1. The germline V gene encodes CDR1 ENHRY and CDR2 SYGVKD. With 2 bases clipped from V and 8 bases from J, the junction kept 9 bases outside the gene matches. The CDR3 totals 15 residues. The CDR3 DNA follows: TGTGCCATCAGTGAGAAAAGGGAGACAGGGCATGAGCAGTTCTTC. Its protein product is CAISEKRETGHEQFF.

This clonotype turned up a few times. The V gene is TRBV7-9, the J gene TRBJ1-1, with a possible D match to TRBD1 (5 bases). This CDR3 has 13 residues. Trimming removed 6 bases from V and 2 bases from J, with 10 bases in between. CDR1 and CDR2 (germline): SEHNR, FQNEAQ (reference sequence). CDR3: CASRRGVNTEAFF. The CDR3, as DNA: TGTGCCAGCAGACGAGGGGTAAACACTGAAGCTTTCTTT.

This clonotype was observed many times. The V call is TRBV7-8, the J call TRBJ2-5; 13 nucleotides agree with TRBD2. Trimming cost V 5 bases and J 5 bases; bases outside gene matches: 11. The V gene's germline CDR1 is SGHVS and CDR2 FQNEAQ. This CDR3 has 17 residues. The CDR3 coding sequence is TGTGCCAGCAGCCCCCAGACTAGCGGGGGGACTAGCGAGACCCAGTACTTC. Protein sequence: CASSPQTSGGTSETQYF.

This clonotype appeared many times. The rearrangement links TRBV6-1 to TRBJ1-1; D call uncertain. The germline V and J ends were trimmed by 6 bases and 1 base, with 6 bases remaining between them. This CDR3 region has 12 residues. Germline V gene lookup returns CDR1 MNHNS and CDR2 SASEGT. Here the CDR3 reads CASSTTNTEAFF. DNA of the CDR3: TGTGCCAGCAGCACAACGAACACTGAAGCTTTCTTT.

This clonotype has a count of ten or more. V is TRBV18 and J is TRBJ1-1, with 10 bases fitting TRBD1. In germline, CDR1 is KGHSH, CDR2 LQKENI. There are 15 residues in the CDR3. V was clipped by 2 bases and J by 3 bases; unmatched bases: 3. This CDR3 is CASSPSTGGDTEAFF. The CDR3 nucleotides are TGTGCCAGCTCACCATCGACAGGGGGCGACACTGAAGCTTTCTTT.

This clonotype was seen at least ten times. The V and J genes are TRBV18 and TRBJ2-7; maybe TRBD1 (5 bases). Looked up from germline, CDR1 is KGHSH and CDR2 is LQKENI. The CDR3 runs 11 residues. Trimming cost V 6 bases and J 5 bases, with 8 bases left between them. The CDR3 protein is CASSARDEQYF. CDR3 nucleotide sequence: TGTGCCAGCTCGGCCAGGGACGAGCAGTACTTC.

A note on this clonotype: This clone may be a read error of a much larger clone one base away. CDR3 loop: CASSWTGGPGNIQYF. The CDR3, as DNA: TGTGCCAGCAGCTGGACAGGGGGCCCTGGAAACATTCAGTACTTC. The rearrangement joins TRBV28 to TRBJ2-4, with 11 bases identical to TRBD1. The CDR3 totals 15 residues. Germline lookup yields CDR1 MDHEN and CDR2 SYDVKM. V dropped 6 bases and J dropped 6; count of bases not matched to a gene: 7.

Note on this clonotype: At one of its ends the junction is not consistent with the germline gene, which may arise from a read error. The gene calls are TRBV2 and TRBJ2-7; TRBD1 might be the D (6 bases). Germline V gene sequence: CDR1 SNHLY, CDR2 FYNNEI. This CDR3 contains 13 residues. In DNA, the CDR3 is TGTGTCAGCAGTGTCCCAGGGGCCTACGAGCAGCACTTC. Its protein product is CVSSVPGAYEQHF.

This clonotype was counted ten times or more. The rearrangement links TRBV7-9 to TRBJ2-1; 8 bases agree with TRBD2. Per germline, CDR1 SEHNR and CDR2 FQNEAQ (reference sequence). This CDR3 spans 17 amino acids. Trimming removed 6 bases from V and 4 bases from J; junction bases left unmatched: 14. As DNA, the CDR3 is TGTGCCAGCAGTTTCGCCGGGGGACTAGATCTATACAATGAGCAGTTCTTC. Its protein is CASSFAGGLDLYNEQFF.

This clonotype was seen a few times. CDR3 sequence (DNA): TGTGCCACCAGCGACCCAGCCGGGACTAGCGGGCCCAACAGCGTAGAGACCCAGTACTTC. This translates into CATSDPAGTSGPNSVETQYF. V is TRBV15 and J is TRBJ2-5; 12 bases map to TRBD2. Losses at the gene ends were 5 bases for V and 4 bases for J; bases not matched to a gene: 20. Germline V gene sequence: CDR1 LNHNV, CDR2 YYDKDF (reference sequence). The CDR3 has 20 amino acids.